A single sample is the source of the 18 T cell receptor beta chains below, sequenced in a study of T cell responses to AZD1222 COVID-19 vaccine (dated by TCRdb to about 2021). Library generation was performed with the immunoSEQ multiplex PCR assay. TCRdb mirrors the immuneACCESS table, restricted to in-frame sequences. Some clones are absent from its copies; in checked studies, under half trace to an unresolved V gene, and the reason for the others is unknown. This sample gives roughly 150,000 clones in total; 93% of them show up just once. Clones ranked in the top ten supply under 6.5% of the sample. According to the study, the label for this sample's time point signals: baseline before first vaccination. Specimen: peripheral blood, collected on day 0 of AZD1222 vaccination. All receptors derive from an adult in good health.

The chain employs TRBV9 and TRBJ1-2, with TRBD1 matching over 9 bases. The CDR3 is made up of 15 amino acids. V lost 4 bases, J lost 4 bases, and 8 bases stayed unmatched. Germline CDR1 SGDLS, CDR2 YYNGEE. The CDR3 DNA reads TGTGCCAGCAGCCCCGGGACAGGGACGTTCTATGGCTACACCTTC. Its protein is CASSPGTGTFYGYTF.

The chain employs TRBV6-5 and TRBJ1-2; D might be TRBD1 (5 bases). Germline loops: CDR1 MNHEY, CDR2 SVGAGI. The CDR3 length is 12 residues. V lost 4 bases and J 8 bases, leaving 11 bases between the germline ends. The CDR3 nucleotides are TGTGCCAGCAGTTTTAAGGGGTTGGGCTACACCTTC. It yields the protein CASSFKGLGYTF.

This chain uses TRBV5-1 with TRBJ1-1, with D maybe TRBD1 (6 bases). Germline V lookup: CDR1 SGHRS, CDR2 YFSETQ. The CDR3 is 17 amino acids. V lost 2 bases and J 0 bases, leaving 17 bases between the germline ends. The CDR3 DNA reads as TGCGCCAGCAGCTTTTTGCTCAGGGGCCGGTTGAACACTGAAGCTTTCTTT. Residues: CASSFLLRGRLNTEAFF.

The rearrangement uses TRBV21-1 and TRBJ1-2. TRBV21-1 is a pseudogene segment. This CDR3 spans 13 amino acids. In DNA, the CDR3 is TGTGCCAGCAGCTTCGGGTACAACTATGGCTACACCTTC. Amino acids: CASSFGYNYGYTF.

The rearrangement links TRBV28 to TRBJ1-2, with unresolved D. The CDR3 sequence is 11 residues long. From germline, CDR1 is MDHEN and CDR2 SYDVKM. The V end was cut by 4 bases, the J end by 5 bases, with 5 bases between. The CDR3 sequence is CASSSVYGYTF. In nucleotides, the CDR3 is TGTGCCAGCAGTTCGGTGTATGGCTACACCTTC.

The rearrangement links TRBV30 to TRBJ1-1, with 9 bases aligning to TRBD1. This CDR3 contains 13 residues. Germline V gene lookup returns CDR1 GTSNPN and CDR2 SVGIG (reference sequence). With 5 bases clipped from V and 5 bases from J, the junction kept 6 bases outside the gene matches. In DNA, the CDR3 is TGTGCCTGGTCCGGGACAGGGAAGACTGAAGCTTTCTTT. Protein product: CAWSGTGKTEAFF.

The rearrangement uses TRBV5-1 and TRBJ2-3; 10 bases map to TRBD1. The junction had 10 bases not matched to a gene; V was cut back by 4 bases and J by 2 bases. This CDR3 spans 17 amino acids. Germline V CDR1 and CDR2: SGHRS, YFSETQ. The CDR3 loop is CASSGGGQGGNTDTQYF. The CDR3 coding sequence is TGCGCCAGCAGCGGAGGAGGACAGGGGGGTAACACAGATACGCAGTATTTT.

This clone was picked up a small number of times. V and J are TRBV21-1 and TRBJ1-3. TRBV21-1 is shown as a pseudogene. The length of the CDR3 is 17 residues. The DNA of the CDR3 is TGTGCCAGCAGAGGTAGAGTAAAAGGGCCGGGGGGAAACACCATATATTTT. This gives the protein CASRGRVKGPGGNTIYF.

The V and J genes are TRBV6-5 and TRBJ1-2; 7 bases align to TRBD1. Germline V gene lookup returns CDR1 MNHEY and CDR2 SVGAGI. V shed 7 bases, J shed 5 bases, and the junction held 13 bases outside the gene matches. This CDR3 has 15 amino acids. CDR3 sequence: CASTQRGLEGYGYTF. Here the CDR3 DNA reads TGTGCCAGCACCCAGAGGGGGCTTGAGGGATATGGCTACACCTTC.

The gene calls are TRBV29-1 and TRBJ2-2; D is unresolved. Deletions cut 7 bases from V and 7 bases from J, with 10 bases between. Per germline, CDR1 SQVTM and CDR2 ANQGSEA. CDR3 length: 11 amino acids. This CDR3 reads CSAHNNGELFF. CDR3 nucleotide sequence: TGCAGCGCGCATAATAACGGGGAGCTGTTTTTT.

This clone was counted once. The chain couples TRBV9 to TRBJ1-6, with a weak D call TRBD1 (5 bases). The V gene's germline CDR1 is SGDLS and CDR2 YYNGEE. V lost 4 bases and J lost 8, with 7 bases in between. The CDR3 consists of 12 residues. CDR3 sequence (DNA): TGTGCCAGCAGCCAAGGGGATTCACCCCTCCACTTT. Translated: CASSQGDSPLHF.

The V call is TRBV11-2, the J call TRBJ2-2; 8 bases match TRBD1. V gave up 2 bases and J gave up 6 bases; unmatched junction bases: 8. CDR1 and CDR2 from the germline V gene are SGHAT and FQNNGV. There are 16 residues in the CDR3. The CDR3 is CASSLLGSGGPGELFF. CDR3 nucleotides: TGTGCCAGCAGCTTACTCGGCTCAGGGGGCCCCGGGGAGCTGTTTTTT.

This clone was picked up one time. This chain uses TRBV4-1 with TRBJ1-5, with D possibly TRBD1 on 6 matching bases. Trimming left V 1 base short and J 2 bases short, with 9 bases between. The germline V gene encodes CDR1 MGHRA and CDR2 YSYEKL. The CDR3 has 15 residues. The CDR3: CASSQVWTGNQPQHF. The DNA for the CDR3 is TGCGCCAGCAGCCAAGTTTGGACAGGCAATCAGCCCCAGCATTTT.

This chain links TRBV9 with TRBJ1-1, with D possibly matching TRBD1 (6 bases). CDR3 length equals 15 residues. CDR1 and CDR2 (germline): SGDLS, YYNGEE. Trimming stripped 0 bases from V and 1 base from J, with 10 bases between. The CDR3 spells CASSVDGGWNTEAFF. CDR3 DNA: TGTGCCAGCAGCGTAGATGGGGGCTGGAACACTGAAGCTTTCTTT.

This sequence joins TRBV6-1 and TRBJ1-1; possible D gene TRBD1, 6 bases. Germline V gene lookup returns CDR1 MNHNS and CDR2 SASEGT. The CDR3 sequence is 14 residues long. The germline V and J ends were trimmed by 3 bases and 4 bases, with 12 bases remaining between them. The CDR3 loop reads CASSDPDSLTEAFF. CDR3 nucleotide sequence: TGTGCCAGCAGTGACCCGGACAGCCTCACTGAAGCTTTCTTT.

V is TRBV10-3 and J is TRBJ1-2; 9 bases are shared with TRBD1. CDR1 and CDR2 (germline): ENHRY, SYGVKD. Trimming at V came to 1 base and at J to 7 bases, leaving 4 bases not matched to a gene. The CDR3 loop spans 14 amino acids. This CDR3 is CAISELTGGSGYTF. The CDR3, as DNA: TGTGCCATCAGTGAGTTGACAGGGGGAAGTGGCTACACCTTC.

The chain uses TRBV19 and TRBJ2-7; D is unclear. Germline CDR1 LNHDA, CDR2 SQIVND (reference sequence). This CDR3 contains 15 residues. The V end lost 5 bases, the J end lost 0 bases, and 14 bases lay between the germline ends. CDR3 protein: CASSVGPRSSYEQYF. As DNA, the CDR3 is TGTGCCAGTAGTGTCGGGCCTAGGAGCTCCTACGAGCAGTACTTC.

The CDR3 nucleotides read TGTGCCAGCAGCTTATATGGCGGGGAGCTGTTTTTT. It is translated as CASSLYGGELFF. V is TRBV11-2 and J is TRBJ2-2; D gene ambiguous. This CDR3 contains 12 residues. Looked up from germline, CDR1 is SGHAT and CDR2 is FQNNGV. Deletions cut 2 bases from V and 7 bases from J, with 5 bases between.